Described below is a single TCR beta chain sequence and its context. Its antigen is as yet unknown. The entry originates in a study of regulatory T cells in long-lasting Graves disease. Documented time point: newly diagnosed GD, antithyroid drugs for less than 3 months. PBMCs provided the RNA from which the TCR library was made. Study-level results: Shared public clonotypes totalled 2,741 in persistent patients, compared with roughly 970 in new patients.

Library construction for TCR beta used iRepertoire HTBI primers and Arm-PCR of CDR3 regions. TCRdb reprocessed the multiplex PCR reads with MiXCR, giving one entry per CDR3 protein. The repertoire holds hundreds of thousands of distinct CDR3 sequences, roughly 14% seen once, with more than 8.5% in the top ten. The CDR3 sequence is 14 residues long. Trimming at V came to 4 bases and at J to 8 bases, leaving 8 bases not matched to a gene. CDR1 is MGHRA, CDR2 YSYEKL, per germline. These same data were also listed under a study on T cells in Graves' hyperthyroidism and ophthalmopathy.

The V gene is TRBV4-1, the J gene TRBJ2-1; 7 nucleotides agree with TRBD2. This TCR was sampled from a man younger than 45 with Graves disease. The sample here was peripheral blood mononuclear cells (PBMCs), taken at new diagnosis, from a patient treated with antithyroid drugs. The chain's CDR3 is CASSLRTRRDEQFF. CDR3 DNA sequence: TGCGCCAGCAGCCTTCGGACTAGGCGGGATGAGCAGTTCTTC.